Detailed here is one T cell receptor (beta chain). What it binds is unknown. This sample was included in a study of shared clonotypes between healthy human individuals. Background on the study: CD4 naive and memory got three plates each, CD8 naive two, CD8 memory one. Overall study results and limits: Generally, estimated richness proved larger in naive subsets than it did in memory subsets.

At a deep level, the assay was run. Original data processing: ImmunoSEQ junction-only sequences lacked quality scores, so their filtering differed. Clones were read by immunoSEQ multiplex PCR, and TCRdb kept only the in-frame ones, dropping some. That table supplies the V and J calls and clone size; D and trimming were determined from the DNA. Of more than 2,000,000 clones listed, more than 85% are singletons. CDR3 size: 16 residues. Between the trimmed V and J ends, which lost 7 bases and 0 bases, there was a span of 16 bases. Per the germline V gene, CDR1 is SNHLY and CDR2 is FYNNEI. Sequenced input: naive CD4+ T cells from PBMCs. Stated subset: CD45RA+ positively selected. This receptor was identified in a man aged 18 to 35 in good health. Some clones in this sample may be carry-over from other donors' samples. This chain links TRBV2 with TRBJ2-1, with D possibly TRBD2 on 5 matching bases. As DNA, the CDR3 is TGTGCCAGCACTCGGTTTCAAGCGGCCTCCTACAATGAGCAGTTCTTC. Encoded protein: CASTRFQAASYNEQFF.